These 7 T cell receptor beta chains were all obtained from the same sample, sequenced in a study of graft-versus-host responses after intestinal transplantation. Generated by immunoSEQ multiplex PCR, the TCRdb table keeps only in-frame clones and is missing some. The sample lists roughly 25,000 clones; around two fifths were seen once. The sample consisted of alloreactive CD4+ T cells from a mixed lymphocyte reaction culture, taken before intestinal transplant. Subset denoted: CFSE-low proliferating T cells sorted from roughly six-day pre-transplant mixed lymphocyte reaction (GvH or HvG direction). The receptors were gathered from a human patient who received an intestinal transplant.

V and J are TRBV20-1 and TRBJ1-2; no clear D. Germline values: CDR1 DFQATT, CDR2 SNEGSKA (reference sequence). The length of the CDR3 is 10 residues. V lost 4 bases and J 2 bases, leaving 2 bases between the germline ends. CDR3 DNA sequence: TGCAGTGCTACAAACTATGGCTACACCTTC. This codes for CSATNYGYTF.

V and J are TRBV9 and TRBJ2-1; 10 bases fit TRBD2. V gave up 0 bases and J gave up 3 bases; unmatched junction bases: 12. From germline, CDR1 is SGDLS and CDR2 YYNGEE. The CDR3 totals 19 residues. The CDR3 coding sequence is TGTGCCAGCAGCGTAGGGACTAGCGGCCGACTATACTACTACAATGAGCAGTTCTTC. Its protein product is CASSVGTSGRLYYYNEQFF.

This clone occurred a few times. This chain links TRBV30 with TRBJ1-6; 7 nucleotides line up with TRBD1. The CDR3 consists of 16 residues. With 0 bases clipped from V and 7 bases from J, the junction kept 9 bases outside the gene matches. Germline-derived CDR1 and CDR2 are GTSNPN and SVGIG (reference sequence). CDR3 residues: CAWSVTAGGRNSPLHF. The CDR3 DNA follows: TGTGCCTGGAGTGTAACGGCAGGGGGTAGAAATTCACCCCTCCACTTT.

This clone turned up a few times. The genes are TRBV20-1 and TRBJ1-2; D might be TRBD1 (6 bases). Germline-derived CDR1 and CDR2 are DFQATT and SNEGSKA (reference sequence). V lost 4 bases, J lost 4 bases, and 7 bases lay in between. This CDR3 is built from 11 residues. In DNA form, the CDR3 reads TGCAGTGCTACCAGGGGCTATGGCTACACCTTC. This gives the protein CSATRGYGYTF.

DNA of the CDR3: TGTGCCAGCAGTGGGGGGTATTCGGGCACTGAAGCTTTCTTT. Translated, it gives CASSGGYSGTEAFF. The chain uses TRBV6-6 and TRBJ1-1; a possible D gene is TRBD1 (5 bases). The CDR3 length is 14 residues. The germline CDR1 and CDR2 sequences are MNHNY and SVGAGI (reference sequence). Between the trimmed V and J ends, which lost 5 bases and 4 bases, there was a span of 14 bases.

DNA for the CDR3: TGTGCCTGGACCCTAGCGGGGGGCCTCAGCTCCTACAATGAGCAGTTCTTC. Translating it yields CAWTLAGGLSSYNEQFF. The chain combines TRBV30 with TRBJ2-1; TRBD2 aligns across 11 bases. V gave up 4 bases and J gave up 0 bases; unmatched junction bases: 8. Germline V gene lookup returns CDR1 GTSNPN and CDR2 SVGIG (reference sequence). The CDR3 is 17 residues long.

This clone was counted only a few times. This rearrangement joins TRBV19 to TRBJ2-7; tentatively, D is TRBD1 (5 bases). Germline assignment: CDR1 LNHDA and CDR2 SQIVND (reference sequence). The CDR3 has 12 residues. The ends were cut back, 5 bases at V and 5 bases at J, with 10 bases in the middle. In DNA form, the CDR3 reads TGTGCCAGTAGTCGGCAGGGAAACGAGCAGTACTTC. Protein sequence: CASSRQGNEQYF.